This TCR beta chain was profiled in a study of vaccination and CD4 T cells after COVID-19. With the Oncomine TCR Beta short-read assay, DNA from cultured CD4+ T cells was sequenced. TCRdb re-derived calls from the PCR reads in MiXCR, one entry per CDR3 protein. The table shows roughly 28,000 distinct CDR3 sequences, with about 60% occurring only once. Stated treatment: approximately nine-day PBMC culture with coronavirus spike peptide pools or control peptides (ViraFEST assay). Healthy recipients of the vaccine lacked prior SARS-CoV-2 infection, as demonstrated by nucleocapsid antibodies that were negative both before and after vaccination. With 3 bases removed from V and 5 bases from J, the gap between germline ends came to 16 bases. Germline V gene lookup returns CDR1 SEHNR and CDR2 FQNEAQ (reference sequence). The length of the CDR3 is 15 residues. With respect to this clonotype: Antigen specificity is unknown.

Study-level points and caveats: In convalescent patients, 304 of 307 vaccine-specific clones were spike mono-reactive.

The gene calls are TRBV7-9 and TRBJ1-1, with D tentatively TRBD1 (5 bases). The receptor was isolated from a human donor who received a COVID-19 vaccine. The material was CD4+ T cells from blood, cultured in vitro, obtained after SARS-CoV-2 vaccination. This CDR3 reads CASSFSALEGTEAFF. In DNA form, the CDR3 reads TGTGCCAGCAGCTTTTCGGCACTGGAGGGGACTGAAGCTTTCTTT.